These 25 T cell receptor beta chains share one sample of origin, sequenced in a study of shared clonotypes between healthy human individuals. Some clones are missing from TCRdb's copy, which holds only in-frame ones; the method was immunoSEQ multiplex PCR. The repertoire includes fewer than 850,000 clones, approximately 79% of them detected once, and under 2% sits in the top ten. Sequenced sample: memory CD4+ T cells sorted from blood. The subset denotes: CD45RA-negative fraction. The origin of the receptors is a woman in her 30s in good health.

This chain uses TRBV19 with TRBJ1-1; no reliable D call. The CDR3 loop spans 14 amino acids. The germline CDR1 and CDR2 sequences are LNHDA and SQIVND (reference sequence). With 3 bases removed from V and 1 base from J, the gap between germline ends came to 9 bases. The CDR3 loop reads CASSMDWKNTEAFF. The CDR3 bases are TGTGCCAGTAGTATGGACTGGAAGAACACTGAAGCTTTCTTT. Filled out from reference TRBV19 and TRBJ1-1, the complete variable domain reads DGGITQSPKYLFRKEGQNVTLSCEQNLNHDAMYWYRQDPGQGLRLIYYSQIVNDFQKGDIAEGYSVSREKKESFPLTVTSAQKNPTAFYLCASSMDWKNTEAFFGQGTRLTVV.

This chain connects TRBV19 to TRBJ2-3; D gene unclear. CDR3 length equals 13 residues. Trimming removed 8 bases at V and 2 bases at J, with 11 bases between. Germline CDR1 is LNHDA and CDR2 is SQIVND (reference sequence). CDR3 coding DNA: TGTGCCAGTCCGTTCGGGTACACAGATACGCAGTATTTT. This encodes CASPFGYTDTQYF.

This rearrangement joins TRBV7-9 to TRBJ2-7; tentative D call: TRBD2 (5 bases). Germline lookup yields CDR1 SEHNR and CDR2 FQNEAQ (reference sequence). Trimming took off 4 bases at V and 1 base at J, with 11 bases between the two ends. CDR3 length: 14 amino acids. In DNA, the CDR3 is TGTGCCAGCAGCTCTCTAGCCCCGTCCTACGAGCAGTACTTC. Protein sequence: CASSSLAPSYEQYF.

V usage is TRBV11-3 and J usage is TRBJ2-1; unclear D gene. CDR1 SGHNT and CDR2 YENEEA come from the germline V gene. With 2 bases removed from V and 3 bases from J, the gap between germline ends came to 5 bases. CDR3 length: 13 amino acids. The CDR3 protein is CASSLSYYNEQFF. Here the CDR3 DNA reads TGTGCCAGCAGCTTATCGTACTACAATGAGCAGTTCTTC.

This chain joins TRBV18 and TRBJ2-2; D is perhaps TRBD2 (7 bases). The V gene lost 0 bases and the J gene lost 0 bases, with 11 bases spanning the gap. Germline V gives CDR1 KGHSH, CDR2 LQKENI. The CDR3 length is 17 residues. CDR3 in amino acids: CASSPPGGAPNTGELFF. The CDR3 DNA follows: TGTGCCAGCTCACCACCGGGGGGGGCGCCGAACACCGGGGAGCTGTTTTTT.

This chain joins TRBV2 and TRBJ2-7, with TRBD2 matching 9 bases. Germline V gene data show CDR1 as SNHLY and CDR2 as FYNNEI. The CDR3 contains 14 residues. V dropped 8 bases and J dropped 6; count of bases not matched to a gene: 11. The CDR3: CASGGLAGLGEQYF. The CDR3 region has the DNA TGTGCCAGCGGAGGGCTAGCGGGATTAGGCGAGCAGTACTTC.

This rearrangement joins TRBV5-4 to TRBJ2-1; D is unresolved. Trimming shortened V by 0 bases and J by 7 bases, and 14 bases separated the two germline ends. CDR3 length equals 15 residues. Germline V gene sequence: CDR1 SGHNT, CDR2 YYREEE (reference sequence). The CDR3: CASSLGLLDVNEQFF. CDR3 DNA sequence: TGTGCCAGCAGCTTGGGACTCCTAGACGTGAATGAGCAGTTCTTC.

The rearrangement joins TRBV6-5 to TRBJ2-7; D is unclear. The germline V gene encodes CDR1 MNHEY and CDR2 SVGAGI. The CDR3 is 13 amino acids. The ends were cut back, 4 bases at V and 3 bases at J, with 10 bases in the middle. The CDR3 nucleotides are TGTGCCAGCAGTTTGGCGGAAGGCTACGAGCAGTACTTC. This sequence encodes CASSLAEGYEQYF.

The chain couples TRBV4-1 to TRBJ2-5; perhaps TRBD1 as D (5 bases). V was pared by 1 base and J by 0 bases, with 12 bases between. The CDR3 has 16 amino acids. Germline V gene data show CDR1 as MGHRA and CDR2 as YSYEKL. CDR3 amino acids: CASSQGGVRDQETQYF. CDR3 sequence (DNA): TGCGCCAGCAGCCAAGGAGGAGTCAGGGACCAAGAGACCCAGTACTTC.

This rearrangement joins TRBV28 to TRBJ2-3; D ambiguous. Germline CDR1 MDHEN, CDR2 SYDVKM. Between the trimmed V and J ends, which lost 7 bases and 2 bases, there was a span of 7 bases. This CDR3 has 12 residues. The CDR3 sequence: CASIGSTDTQYF. The CDR3 bases are TGTGCCAGCATTGGATCCACAGATACGCAGTATTTT.

The table lists this clone with a count of one. Since a much larger clone is just one base distant, this may be a read error. The chain is built from TRBV7-8 and TRBJ2-3; 10 bases agree with TRBD2. The CDR3 is 16 amino acids. Trimming at V came to 1 base and at J to 1 base, leaving 2 bases not matched to a gene. Germline-derived CDR1 and CDR2 are SGHVS and FQNEAQ. CDR3 sequence reads: CASSLGLAGGTDTQYF. The CDR3 bases are TGTGCCAGCAGCTTAGGGCTAGCGGGAGGCACAGATACGCAGTATTTT. Together with reference TRBV7-8 and TRBJ2-3, the CDR3 gives the full variable domain: GAGVSQSPRYKVAKRGQDVALRCDPISGHVSLFWYQQALGQGPEFLTYFQNEAQLDKSGLPSDRFFAERPEGSVSTLKIQRTQQEDSAVYLCASSLGLAGGTDTQYFGPGTRLTVL.

This chain uses TRBV18 with TRBJ1-2; 12 bases are shared with TRBD1. The germline V gene has CDR1 KGHSH and CDR2 LQKENI. The V gene end was trimmed by 5 bases and the J gene end by 5 bases; junction bases not matched to a gene: 6. This CDR3 comprises 15 residues. The CDR3 region is CASSTGQGAWYGYTF. In DNA, the CDR3 is TGTGCCAGCTCAACGGGACAGGGGGCTTGGTATGGCTACACCTTC.

The V call is TRBV29-1, the J call TRBJ1-2; 9 bases match TRBD1. Germline V gene data show CDR1 as SQVTM and CDR2 as ANQGSEA. V trimming: 0 bases; J trimming: 7 bases; junction bases outside the gene matches: 6. This CDR3 comprises 14 residues. The CDR3 nucleotides read TGCAGCGTTGAAGATCAGTACAGGGGGCTTGGCTACACCTTC. This gives the protein CSVEDQYRGLGYTF.

This sequence joins TRBV6-6 and TRBJ1-1; unclear D gene. CDR1 MNHNY and CDR2 SVGAGI come from the germline V gene (reference sequence). Trimming removed 0 bases at V and 11 bases at J, with 13 bases between. This CDR3 has 13 amino acids. The CDR3 protein is CASSYSIARIAFF. The CDR3 DNA reads as TGTGCCAGCAGTTACTCGATAGCTAGAATCGCTTTCTTT.

The chain uses TRBV2 and TRBJ1-6, with TRBD1 matching over 7 bases. CDR3 size: 14 residues. J gave up 5 bases and V 9 bases, and 7 bases lay outside the gene matches. The germline V gene has CDR1 SNHLY and CDR2 FYNNEI. The DNA for the CDR3 is TGTGCCAGTTCCGGACAGGCCAATAATTCACCCCTCCACTTT. Amino acids: CASSGQANNSPLHF.

The V call is TRBV28, the J call TRBJ2-6; no clear D. V was clipped by 2 bases and J by 1 base, with 12 bases between them. This CDR3 contains 17 residues. Germline CDR1 MDHEN, CDR2 SYDVKM. The CDR3: CASSLGVRESGANVLTF. The CDR3 DNA follows: TGTGCCAGCAGTTTAGGTGTCAGAGAGTCTGGGGCCAACGTCCTGACTTTC.

The chain is built from TRBV28 and TRBJ2-2; no reliable D call. V shed 9 bases and J shed 0 bases, with 8 bases lying between them. The CDR3 covers 13 residues. Germline V CDR1 and CDR2: MDHEN, SYDVKM. The CDR3 is CASVLTNTGELFF. CDR3 bases: TGTGCCAGTGTGTTGACGAACACCGGGGAGCTGTTTTTT.

The chain carries TRBV6-1 and TRBJ2-7; 9 positions agree with TRBD2. After removal of 3 bases from V and 7 bases from J, the junction contained 16 bases not matched to a gene. Germline V gene lookup returns CDR1 MNHNS and CDR2 SASEGT. The CDR3 sequence is 17 residues long. The CDR3 sequence: CASSDQPGLALGGEQYF. The CDR3 DNA follows: TGTGCCAGCAGTGACCAACCGGGACTAGCCCTGGGGGGTGAGCAGTACTTC.

CDR3 sequence (DNA): TGTGCCAGCAGCAGGCGGGCAGGGCTTGCCACTGAAGCTTTCTTT. Protein: CASSRRAGLATEAFF. The J gene is TRBJ1-1, the V gene TRBV7-2; maybe TRBD1 (5 bases). Germline values: CDR1 SGHTA, CDR2 FQGNSA. This CDR3 region has 15 residues. The V end was cut by 5 bases, the J end by 4 bases, with 17 bases between.

The rearrangement joins TRBV28 to TRBJ1-2; no reliable D call. The germline V gene encodes CDR1 MDHEN and CDR2 SYDVKM. This CDR3 is built from 14 residues. Trimming took off 5 bases at V and 4 bases at J, with 14 bases between the two ends. CDR3 coding DNA: TGTGCCAGCAGTATCCCAGCCGTCCTCTATGGCTACACCTTC. Its translation is CASSIPAVLYGYTF.

Concerning this clone itself: This specimen includes other DNA sequences encoding the same CDR3. The chain links TRBV7-9 to TRBJ1-3; possibly TRBD1 for D (5 bases). The length of the CDR3 is 14 residues. Trimming shortened V by 0 bases and J by 4 bases, and 7 bases separated the two germline ends. The germline V gene has CDR1 SEHNR and CDR2 FQNEAQ (reference sequence). CDR3 protein: CASSLAGAGNTIYF. DNA of the CDR3: TGTGCCAGCAGCTTAGCAGGGGCCGGAAACACCATATATTTT.

The rearrangement uses TRBV18 and TRBJ2-7, with TRBD1 matching over 9 bases. This CDR3 contains 13 residues. Germline V gene data show CDR1 as KGHSH and CDR2 as LQKENI. The V segment lost 5 bases and the J segment 2 bases; nucleotides outside the gene matches: 1. The CDR3 protein is CASSWTGAYEQYF. In DNA, the CDR3 is TGTGCCAGCTCATGGACAGGGGCCTACGAGCAGTACTTC.

The chain combines TRBV6-1 with TRBJ2-1; no reliable D call. Trimming cost V 2 bases and J 8 bases, with 16 bases left between them. The CDR3 has 15 amino acids. Germline assignment: CDR1 MNHNS and CDR2 SASEGT. The CDR3 reads CASSERVVGTHEQFF. CDR3 DNA: TGTGCCAGCAGTGAACGCGTGGTGGGTACTCATGAGCAGTTCTTC.

V and J are TRBV19 and TRBJ1-3; D remains ambiguous. This CDR3 has 14 residues. Germline CDR1 LNHDA, CDR2 SQIVND (reference sequence). Trimming stripped 0 bases from V and 4 bases from J, with 7 bases between. CDR3 protein: CASSIDAVGNTIYF. CDR3 DNA: TGTGCCAGTAGTATAGACGCAGTGGGAAACACCATATATTTT.

This rearrangement joins TRBV27 to TRBJ2-7; 10 nucleotides agree with TRBD1. Germline-derived CDR1 and CDR2 are MNHEY and SMNVEV (reference sequence). With V trimmed by 6 bases and J by 3 bases, 8 bases remained unmatched. The CDR3 consists of 15 residues. CDR3 in amino acids: CASRLMGQGLYEQYF. CDR3 nucleotides: TGTGCCAGCAGGCTAATGGGACAGGGGCTCTACGAGCAGTACTTC.